These 25 T cell receptor beta chains were sequenced from one sample in a study of technical replicates of blood from a few donors. Only in-frame clones appear in the TCRdb table, and some are missing; sequencing was by immunoSEQ multiplex PCR. The sample consists of tens of thousands of clones, approximately 93% of them appearing once. The sequenced sample consisted of T cells isolated from PBMCs. The origin of the receptors is a human donor in good health.

The V call is TRBV28, the J call TRBJ2-1; no firm D call. The CDR3 contains 16 residues. Trimming pared 3 bases from V and 0 bases from J, leaving 12 bases between. The germline V gene has CDR1 MDHEN and CDR2 SYDVKM. CDR3 bases: TGTGCCAGCAGTTTTGGGCTACCGTACTCCTACAATGAGCAGTTCTTC. It is translated as CASSFGLPYSYNEQFF.

This clone was seen a single time. The rearrangement joins TRBV2 to TRBJ2-4, with TRBD2 matching over 10 bases. V gave up 3 bases and J gave up 9 bases; unmatched junction bases: 11. CDR1 and CDR2 from the germline V gene are SNHLY and FYNNEI. The CDR3 length is 16 residues. The CDR3 DNA reads TGTGCCAGCAGTGAGGTGGCTAGCGGGAGTACGGGCATTCAGTACTTC. Its translation is CASSEVASGSTGIQYF.

The chain joins TRBV6-1 to TRBJ1-5, with D perhaps matching TRBD1 (5 bases). The CDR3 length is 15 residues. V was cut by 2 bases and J by 4 bases, with 12 bases left in between. Germline CDR1 reads MNHNS; CDR2 reads SASEGT. This CDR3 is CASSESGGGNQPQHF. CDR3 bases: TGTGCCAGCAGTGAATCCGGGGGGGGGAATCAGCCCCAGCATTTT.

The chain recombines TRBV5-4 with TRBJ2-7; the match to TRBD2 covers 9 bases. The CDR3 loop spans 14 amino acids. With 2 bases clipped from V and 1 base from J, the junction kept 1 base outside the gene matches. Per germline, CDR1 SGHNT and CDR2 YYREEE (reference sequence). The CDR3 DNA reads TGTGCCAGCAGCTTAGCGGGAGGTTCCTACGAGCAGTACTTC. It specifies CASSLAGGSYEQYF.

The V gene is TRBV29-1, the J gene TRBJ2-1, with D possibly TRBD2 on 5 matching bases. The germline CDR1 and CDR2 sequences are SQVTM and ANQGSEA. CDR3 length: 11 amino acids. CDR3 sequence reads: CSVSYGDEQFF. The CDR3 nucleotides are TGCAGTGTATCCTACGGGGATGAGCAGTTCTTC.

The genes are TRBV7-6 and TRBJ2-5; D remains unclear. V shed 4 bases and J shed 7 bases, with 10 bases lying between them. Germline loops: CDR1 SGHVS, CDR2 FNYEAQ. The CDR3 has 12 amino acids. Written as DNA, the CDR3 is TGTGCCAGCAGCTCGCAGTCCATGACCCAGTACTTC. The encoded protein is CASSSQSMTQYF.

The chain recombines TRBV5-1 with TRBJ2-6; D might be TRBD1 (5 bases). CDR3 length equals 14 residues. V lost 5 bases and J 0 bases, leaving 6 bases between the germline ends. Per germline, CDR1 SGHRS and CDR2 YFSETQ. In DNA form, the CDR3 reads TGCGCCAGCAGACAGGTCTCTGGGGCCAACGTCCTGACTTTC. This sequence encodes CASRQVSGANVLTF.

This chain uses TRBV18 with TRBJ2-1, with TRBD2 matching 8 bases. Germline CDR1 KGHSH, CDR2 LQKENI. The trim removed 5 bases at V and 7 bases at J, leaving 10 bases unmatched. The CDR3 runs to 15 residues. This CDR3 is CASSRRGGEGNEQFF. For the CDR3, the DNA is TGTGCCAGCTCAAGACGGGGGGGAGAGGGAAATGAGCAGTTCTTC.

The CDR3 sequence is CAGEGPENEQFF. CDR3 DNA: TGTGCCGGGGAGGGGCCGGAGAATGAGCAGTTCTTC. This chain uses TRBV7-9 with TRBJ2-1, with 7 bases identical to TRBD2. CDR1 SEHNR and CDR2 FQNEAQ come from the germline V gene (reference sequence). This CDR3 has 12 amino acids. The J segment lost 7 bases and the V segment lost 11 bases, leaving 8 bases of the junction unmatched.

CDR3 residues: CASSSGDLAGGWNEQFF. The CDR3, as DNA: TGTGCCAGCAGCTCGGGGGACCTAGCGGGAGGGTGGAATGAGCAGTTCTTC. This chain connects TRBV7-9 to TRBJ2-1, with 12 bases that match TRBD2. Per the germline V gene, CDR1 is SEHNR and CDR2 is FQNEAQ (reference sequence). The CDR3 runs to 17 residues. V was clipped by 4 bases and J by 7 bases; unmatched bases: 11. Full variable domain (missing parts from reference TRBV7-9 and TRBJ2-1): DTGVSQNPRHKITKRGQNVTFRCDPISEHNRLYWYRQTLGQGPEFLTYFQNEAQLEKSRLLSDRFSAERPKGSFSTLEIQRTEQGDSAMYLCASSSGDLAGGWNEQFFGPGTRLTVL.

The chain carries TRBV19 and TRBJ2-2; no clear D gene. This CDR3 contains 14 residues. V lost 2 bases and J 2 bases, leaving 6 bases between the germline ends. CDR1 LNHDA and CDR2 SQIVND come from the germline V gene (reference sequence). CDR3 DNA sequence: TGTGCCAGTAGTATATACAGTAACACCGGGGAGCTGTTTTTT. This translates into CASSIYSNTGELFF.

The chain is built from TRBV6-6 and TRBJ1-5, with D unresolved. The length of the CDR3 is 11 residues. Trimming took 6 bases from V and 6 from J, leaving 6 bases between them. Germline CDR1 is MNHNY and CDR2 is SVGAGI (reference sequence). The CDR3 is CASRQIQPQHF. DNA for the CDR3: TGTGCCAGCAGGCAGATTCAGCCCCAGCATTTT.

The J gene is TRBJ2-7, the V gene TRBV19; 10 bases line up with TRBD1. Trimming cost V 4 bases and J 3 bases; bases outside gene matches: 6. Looked up from germline, CDR1 is LNHDA and CDR2 is SQIVND (reference sequence). This CDR3 comprises 15 residues. CDR3 region: CASSTGTGELYEQYF. The CDR3 DNA sequence: TGTGCCAGTAGTACCGGGACAGGGGAACTCTACGAGCAGTACTTC.

The chain recombines TRBV25-1 with TRBJ2-7, with D perhaps matching TRBD1 (6 bases). Trimming cost V 6 bases and J 3 bases, with 9 bases left between them. CDR1 and CDR2 (germline): MGHDK, SYGVNS. The CDR3 has 12 residues. The CDR3 region is CASSRDNYEQYF. The CDR3 bases are TGTGCCAGCAGCCGGGACAACTACGAGCAGTACTTC.

This chain links TRBV30 with TRBJ1-1, with 9 positions matching TRBD1. The CDR3 has 16 residues. Trimming cost V 3 bases and J 4 bases; bases outside gene matches: 12. CDR1 and CDR2 (germline): GTSNPN, SVGIG (reference sequence). In DNA form, the CDR3 reads TGTGCCTGGAGCGAAAAAAACAGGGGGCGGTTCACTGAAGCTTTCTTT. It codes for CAWSEKNRGRFTEAFF.

The chain combines TRBV15 with TRBJ1-2; the D is unclear. The CDR3 consists of 15 residues. With 1 base removed from V and 4 bases from J, the gap between germline ends came to 13 bases. Germline CDR1 LNHNV, CDR2 YYDKDF (reference sequence). The CDR3 here is CATSRGLGQSYGYTF. Written as DNA, the CDR3 is TGTGCCACCAGCAGAGGATTGGGCCAGAGCTATGGCTACACCTTC.

The chain employs TRBV28 and TRBJ2-7, with TRBD2 matching 7 bases. V was pared by 5 bases and J by 6 bases, with 10 bases of the junction left unmatched. This CDR3 has 14 residues. Germline assignment: CDR1 MDHEN and CDR2 SYDVKM. The CDR3 nucleotides read TGTGCCAGCAGTCCAGGCGGGGGACGGCGCGAGCAGTACTTC. The encoded protein is CASSPGGGRREQYF.

The rearrangement joins TRBV27 to TRBJ2-7; D is possibly TRBD1 (6 bases). There are 13 residues in the CDR3. The V end lost 4 bases, the J end lost 7 bases, and 14 bases lay between the germline ends. CDR1 MNHEY and CDR2 SMNVEV come from the germline V gene (reference sequence). The chain's CDR3 is CASSYGGSWEQYF. CDR3 DNA: TGTGCCAGCAGTTATGGGGGCTCGTGGGAGCAGTACTTC.

This clone was found once. The chain combines TRBV5-4 with TRBJ2-5, with 7 bases that match TRBD1. Germline V CDR1 and CDR2: SGHNT, YYREEE (reference sequence). J lost 2 bases, V lost 4 bases, and 14 bases had no gene match. This CDR3 comprises 17 residues. CDR3 loop: CASSPRQGTAIQETQYF. The CDR3 nucleotides read TGTGCCAGCAGCCCCCGACAGGGAACGGCAATACAAGAGACCCAGTACTTC.

The rearrangement joins TRBV5-1 to TRBJ1-1; possible D gene TRBD1, 6 bases. The CDR3 length is 15 residues. The germline CDR1 and CDR2 sequences are SGHRS and YFSETQ. V gave up 3 bases and J gave up 4 bases, with 16 bases separating them. The CDR3 nucleotides are TGCGCCAGCAGCTCCGCGTTGGGGGCGGGCACTGAAGCTTTCTTT. This gives the protein CASSSALGAGTEAFF.

The chain joins TRBV5-4 to TRBJ2-3; 7 bases map to TRBD1. Trimming cost V 2 bases and J 2 bases; bases outside gene matches: 8. The CDR3 runs 16 residues. CDR1 is SGHNT and CDR2 is YYREEE in the germline V gene (reference sequence). The CDR3 spells CASSLGSGGTTDTQYF. The CDR3, as DNA: TGTGCCAGCAGCTTAGGTTCAGGGGGTACCACAGATACGCAGTATTTT. The full variable domain, rest sourced from reference TRBV5-4 and TRBJ2-3, is ETGVTQSPTHLIKTRGQQVTLRCSSQSGHNTVSWYQQALGQGPQFIFQYYREEENGRGNFPPRFSGLQFPNYSSELNVNALELDDSALYLCASSLGSGGTTDTQYFGPGTRLTVL.

The chain is built from TRBV7-8 and TRBJ2-7; no definite D call. Trimming removed 2 bases from V and 1 base from J, with 9 bases in between. CDR1 is SGHVS, CDR2 FQNEAQ, per germline. There are 14 residues in the CDR3. DNA of the CDR3: TGTGCCAGCAGCTTACCCGGGTCTTCCTACGAGCAGTACTTC. Its translation: CASSLPGSSYEQYF. Full variable domain (remainder filled in from reference TRBV7-8 and TRBJ2-7): GAGVSQSPRYKVAKRGQDVALRCDPISGHVSLFWYQQALGQGPEFLTYFQNEAQLDKSGLPSDRFFAERPEGSVSTLKIQRTQQEDSAVYLCASSLPGSSYEQYFGPGTRLTVT.

As DNA, the CDR3 is TGTGCCACCAAAACTAGCGGGGGGTACAATGAGCAGTTCTTC. This encodes CATKTSGGYNEQFF. The chain carries TRBV27 and TRBJ2-1, with 12 positions matching TRBD2. The germline gives CDR1 MNHEY, CDR2 SMNVEV (reference sequence). With V trimmed by 10 bases and J by 4 bases, 5 bases remained unmatched. The CDR3 consists of 14 residues.

The chain has TRBV11-3 and TRBJ1-2, with TRBD1 matching 10 bases. The germline V gene has CDR1 SGHNT and CDR2 YENEEA. J was trimmed by 8 bases and V by 5 bases; bases with no gene match: 5. CDR3 size: 13 residues. CDR3: CASSPDRGKGYTF. In nucleotides, the CDR3 is TGTGCCAGCAGCCCGGACAGGGGGAAGGGCTACACCTTC.

V is TRBV28 and J is TRBJ2-5; 8 positions match TRBD2. The germline gives CDR1 MDHEN, CDR2 SYDVKM. This CDR3 has 17 amino acids. V gave up 2 bases and J gave up 1 base; unmatched junction bases: 9. The CDR3 nucleotides are TGTGCCAGCAGTTTAGTGGGGACTAGTAGGTTCCAAGAGACCCAGTACTTC. Translated: CASSLVGTSRFQETQYF.